The rows below give T cell receptor beta chains drawn from one sample of a study of T cells in Graves' hyperthyroidism and ophthalmopathy. A single record per CDR3 protein comes from TCRdb applying MiXCR to the multiplex PCR reads. The repertoire holds hundreds of thousands of distinct CDR3 sequences, about 45% seen once, with approximately 6.8% in the top ten. The source material was peripheral blood or thyroid tissue (not recorded which). These receptors were taken from an adult man with Graves' disease, either hyperthyroidism or ophthalmopathy (not recorded which). Each CDR3 is given without its conserved first and last residue. The D gene is left open where the match is weak.

D gene,V gene,J gene,CDR3 protein
-,TRBV12-3/TRBV12-4,TRBJ1-2,ASTRRDGYT
-,TRBV10-2,TRBJ1-4,ASSDSGGDATNEKLF
TRBD2,TRBV24-1,TRBJ2-5,ATSETGTSGKGPQY
-,TRBV20-1,TRBJ1-4,SAPSPPSSLVARGLF
-,TRBV10-3,TRBJ1-5,AVSETLSNQPQH
-,TRBV9,TRBJ1-6,ASSVAPGGSPLH
-,TRBV29-1,TRBJ2-5,SVEATRLGGAETQY
-,TRBV7-8,TRBJ2-7,ASSFFASYEQY
TRBD1,TRBV5-1,TRBJ2-7,ASSYGTVAYEQY
-,TRBV7-2,TRBJ2-2,ASSFTGTPTPGELF
TRBD1,TRBV10-3,TRBJ1-2,AISVTGHGYT
-,TRBV7-2,TRBJ1-2,ASSPRQGDYGYT
TRBD2,TRBV19,TRBJ2-5,ASTPGLVETQY
TRBD1,TRBV29-1,TRBJ1-2,SARAGTAGNT
-,TRBV2,TRBJ1-6,ASSGGQSRNSPLH
-,TRBV25-1,TRBJ1-3,ASSDGGASGNTIY
-,TRBV9,TRBJ2-7,ASSVAGGRYSYEQY
TRBD2,TRBV29-1,TRBJ2-2,SARGAGTSFTGELF
-,TRBV2,TRBJ2-2,ASSELGAGGELF
-,TRBV29-1,TRBJ1-5,SVEGGYGQPQH
-,TRBV29-1,TRBJ1-1,SVEGGMNTEAF
-,TRBV29-1,TRBJ1-2,SVCPSTGGRDYGYT
TRBD1,TRBV7-9,TRBJ2-5,ASSSGQQETQY
TRBD2,TRBV20-1,TRBJ2-7,SAGRGGYEQY
TRBD2,TRBV9,TRBJ2-7,ASSVASGGRSEQY